Listed here are 6 T cell receptor beta chains from one sample, sequenced in a study. TCRdb re-called the 5' RACE reads with MiXCR, one entry per CDR3 protein. The table shows 50,000 to 60,000 distinct CDR3 sequences, with around 21% occurring only once. Cells sorted as Tregs were CD4+, CD25+ and CD127-/low. The sample comprised tumor-infiltrating Tregs sorted from the breast tumor. These TCRs come from a female donor with breast cancer.

The J gene is TRBJ1-1, the V gene TRBV6-5, with D unclear. The CDR3 length is 12 residues. In germline, CDR1 is MNHEY, CDR2 SVGAGI. Trimming stripped 6 bases from V and 7 bases from J, with 12 bases between. CDR3 loop: CASSPTTYEAFF. The DNA for the CDR3 is TGTGCCAGCAGCCCGACAACGTATGAAGCTTTCTTT.

A few counts support this clonotype. V gene TRBV24-1 combines with J gene TRBJ2-5; 12 bases are a match to TRBD2. Looked up from germline, CDR1 is KGHDR and CDR2 is SFDVKD. The V and J ends lost 10 bases and 2 bases, in that order; junction bases with no gene match: 7. The CDR3 runs 15 residues. CDR3 protein: CATATSGRGQETQYF. The CDR3 DNA reads TGTGCCACTGCGACTAGCGGGAGAGGTCAAGAGACCCAGTACTTC.

Comments on this clonotype: Since no conserved phenylalanine or tryptophan closes the CDR3, a read error is the likely cause. The DNA is left out, because the CDR3 cannot be placed on it with certainty; the CDR3 is given as TCRdb lists it. The chain combines TRBV20-1 with TRBJ2-1; the table calls TRBD2, which could not be checked here. Counting both end residues, the CDR3 totals 12 amino acids. Germline V gives CDR1 DFQATT, CDR2 SNEGSKA (reference sequence). The chain's CDR3 is CSARDPGTSLVI.

The V gene is TRBV7-9, the J gene TRBJ2-1; 8 bases are a match to TRBD1. Trimming cost V 1 base and J 3 bases; bases outside gene matches: 2. CDR3 length equals 15 residues. The germline CDR1 and CDR2 sequences are SEHNR and FQNEAQ (reference sequence). The CDR3 bases are TGTGCCAGCAGCTTAGGGGACAGGAACTACAATGAGCAGTTCTTC. This gives the protein CASSLGDRNYNEQFF.

The chain carries TRBV18 and TRBJ1-3; 7 bases line up with TRBD1. The CDR3 extends over 16 amino acids. V shed 4 bases, J shed 3 bases, and the junction held 9 bases outside the gene matches. The germline V gene encodes CDR1 KGHSH and CDR2 LQKENI. The chain's CDR3 is CASSQEQGIGGNTIYF. The CDR3 DNA follows: TGTGCCAGCTCACAAGAACAGGGGATAGGTGGAAACACCATATATTTT.

This clonotype was counted only a few times. The V gene is TRBV6-2 or TRBV6-3, the J gene TRBJ1-1, with D hard to call. Germline values: CDR1 MNHEY, CDR2 SVGEGT. The CDR3 loop spans 12 amino acids. V lost 2 bases to trimming and J lost 7 bases, with 8 bases between them. DNA for the CDR3: TGTGCCAGCAGTTACAGGGAGGTTGAAGCTTTCTTT. Translation gives CASSYREVEAFF.